The present T cell receptor (beta chain) was sequenced within a study of shared clonotypes between healthy human individuals. The germline V gene has CDR1 MGHRA and CDR2 YSYEKL. The CDR3 length is 14 residues. V dropped 4 bases and J dropped 4; count of bases not matched to a gene: 4. Generated by immunoSEQ multiplex PCR, the TCRdb table keeps only in-frame clones and is missing some. In the table there are about a million clones, 60% to 80% of which are singletons. The sample holds one count of this clone. The TCR was taken from a man younger than 35 in good health. Some clones in this sample may be carry-over from other donors' samples. This chain uses TRBV4-1 with TRBJ2-1; 7 bases align to TRBD1. Sequencing used memory CD4+ T cells from PBMCs. Subset reported: CD45RA-negative fraction. The chain's CDR3 is CASSRPGQYNEQFF. The CDR3 DNA is TGCGCCAGCAGCCGACCGGGACAGTACAATGAGCAGTTCTTC.